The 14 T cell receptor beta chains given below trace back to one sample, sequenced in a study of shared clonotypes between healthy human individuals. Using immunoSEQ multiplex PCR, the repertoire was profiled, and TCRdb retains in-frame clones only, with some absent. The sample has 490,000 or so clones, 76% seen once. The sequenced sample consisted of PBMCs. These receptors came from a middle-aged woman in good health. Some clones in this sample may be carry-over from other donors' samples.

This chain's CDR3 is CASSAASGWVKQFF. In DNA form, the CDR3 reads TGTGCCAGCAGTGCGGCTAGCGGGTGGGTTAAGCAGTTCTTC. The rearrangement joins TRBV2 to TRBJ2-1; 8 bases align to TRBD2. Trimming removed 4 bases from V and 11 bases from J; junction bases left unmatched: 10. The CDR3 consists of 14 residues. CDR1 is SNHLY, CDR2 FYNNEI, per germline. The full variable domain, its missing parts supplied by reference TRBV2 and TRBJ2-1, is EPEVTQTPSHQVTQMGQEVILRCVPISNHLYFYWYRQILGQKVEFLVSFYNNEISEKSEIFDDQFSVERPDGSNFTLKIRSTKLEDSAMYFCASSAASGWVKQFFGPGTRLTVL.

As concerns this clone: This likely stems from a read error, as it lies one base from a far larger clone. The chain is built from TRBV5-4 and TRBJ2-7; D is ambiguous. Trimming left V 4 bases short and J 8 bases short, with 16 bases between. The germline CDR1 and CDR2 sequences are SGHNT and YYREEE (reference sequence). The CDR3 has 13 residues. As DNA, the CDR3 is TGTGCCAGCAGCCTCTCCTCCATCCACAAGCAGTACTTC. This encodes CASSLSSIHKQYF.

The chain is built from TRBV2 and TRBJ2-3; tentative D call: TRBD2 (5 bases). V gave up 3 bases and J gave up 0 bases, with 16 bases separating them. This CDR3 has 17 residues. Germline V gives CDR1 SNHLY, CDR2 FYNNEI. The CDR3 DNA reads TGTGCCAGCAGTGACGGCCGGCCGGGATTGAGCACAGATACGCAGTATTTT. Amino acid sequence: CASSDGRPGLSTDTQYF. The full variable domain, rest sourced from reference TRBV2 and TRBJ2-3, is EPEVTQTPSHQVTQMGQEVILRCVPISNHLYFYWYRQILGQKVEFLVSFYNNEISEKSEIFDDQFSVERPDGSNFTLKIRSTKLEDSAMYFCASSDGRPGLSTDTQYFGPGTRLTVL.

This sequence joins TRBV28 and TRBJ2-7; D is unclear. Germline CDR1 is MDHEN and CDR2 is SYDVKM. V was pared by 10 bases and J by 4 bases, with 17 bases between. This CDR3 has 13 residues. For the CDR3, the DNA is TGTGCCACCTATTCCAGGAGCCGATACGAGCAGTACTTC. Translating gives CATYSRSRYEQYF.

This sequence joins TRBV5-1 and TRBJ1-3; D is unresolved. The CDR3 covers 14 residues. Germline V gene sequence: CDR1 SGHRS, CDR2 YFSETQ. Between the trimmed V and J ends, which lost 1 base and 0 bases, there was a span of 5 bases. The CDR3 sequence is CASSLTPSGNTIYF. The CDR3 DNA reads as TGCGCCAGCAGCTTGACCCCCTCTGGAAACACCATATATTTT.

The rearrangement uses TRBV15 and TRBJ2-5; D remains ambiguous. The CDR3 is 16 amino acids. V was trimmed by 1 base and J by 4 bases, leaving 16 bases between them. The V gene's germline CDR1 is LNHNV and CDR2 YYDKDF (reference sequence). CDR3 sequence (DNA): TGTGCCACCAGCAGAGCTCTTGGCCAGGTCGGAGAGACCCAGTACTTC. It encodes CATSRALGQVGETQYF.

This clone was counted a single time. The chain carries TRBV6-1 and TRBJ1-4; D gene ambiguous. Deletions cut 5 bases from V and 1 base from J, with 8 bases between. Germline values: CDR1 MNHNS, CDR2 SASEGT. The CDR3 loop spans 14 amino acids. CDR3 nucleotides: TGTGCCAGCAGTAGGACCAGAACTAATGAAAAACTGTTTTTT. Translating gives CASSRTRTNEKLFF.

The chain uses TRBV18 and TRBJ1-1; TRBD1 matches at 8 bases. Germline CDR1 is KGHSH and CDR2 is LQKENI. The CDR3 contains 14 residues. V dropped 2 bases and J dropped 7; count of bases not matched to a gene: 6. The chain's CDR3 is CASSPSRTGLEAFF. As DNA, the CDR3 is TGTGCCAGCTCACCATCCCGGACAGGGCTTGAAGCTTTCTTT.

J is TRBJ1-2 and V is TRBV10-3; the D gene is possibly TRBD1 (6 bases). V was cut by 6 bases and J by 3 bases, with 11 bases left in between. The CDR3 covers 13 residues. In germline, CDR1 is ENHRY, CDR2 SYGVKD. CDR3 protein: CAIRQGDDYGYTF. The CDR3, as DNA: TGTGCCATCAGACAGGGAGATGACTATGGCTACACCTTC.

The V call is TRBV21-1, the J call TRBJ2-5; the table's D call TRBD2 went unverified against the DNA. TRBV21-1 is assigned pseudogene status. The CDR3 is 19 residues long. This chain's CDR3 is CASSKEFNIGLGRLETQYF. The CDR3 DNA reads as TGTGCCAGCAGCAAAGAGTTCAACATCGGACTAGGGAGACTAGAGACCCAGTACTTC.

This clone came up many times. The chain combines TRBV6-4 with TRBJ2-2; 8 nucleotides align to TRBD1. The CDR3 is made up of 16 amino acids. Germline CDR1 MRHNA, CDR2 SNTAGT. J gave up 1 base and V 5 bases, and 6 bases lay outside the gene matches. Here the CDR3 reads CASSSSGQGNTGELFF. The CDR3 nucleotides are TGTGCCAGCAGTTCGTCTGGACAGGGGAACACCGGGGAGCTGTTTTTT.

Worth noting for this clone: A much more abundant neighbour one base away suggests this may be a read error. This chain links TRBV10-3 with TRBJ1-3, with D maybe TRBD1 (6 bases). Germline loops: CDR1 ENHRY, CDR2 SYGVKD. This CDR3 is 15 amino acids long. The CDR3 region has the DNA TGTGCCATCAGTGGTCCAGGGGCAGGCGGAAACACCATATGTTTT. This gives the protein CAISGPGAGGNTICF.

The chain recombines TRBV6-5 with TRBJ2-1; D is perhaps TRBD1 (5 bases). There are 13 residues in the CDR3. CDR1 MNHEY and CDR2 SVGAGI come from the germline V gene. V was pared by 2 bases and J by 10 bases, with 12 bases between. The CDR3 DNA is TGTGCCAGCAGTTACCTTCAGGGATACGAGCAGTTCTTC. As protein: CASSYLQGYEQFF.

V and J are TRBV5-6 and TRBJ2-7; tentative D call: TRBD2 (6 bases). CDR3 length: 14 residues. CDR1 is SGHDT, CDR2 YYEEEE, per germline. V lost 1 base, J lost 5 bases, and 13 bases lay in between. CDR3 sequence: CASSLPGSSDEQYF. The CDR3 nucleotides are TGTGCCAGCAGCTTGCCCGGGAGTAGCGACGAGCAGTACTTC.